Sequencing of this T cell receptor (beta chain) was carried out in a study of blood T cells in healthy people across ages. Study-level information: Template switching caught about one barcoded beta molecule for each two T cells.

The second PCR ran about 6 to 12 cycles with a sample-barcoded 5' primer and J-beta primers. Carrying 12 random nucleotides, a template-switch adaptor labeled each individual cDNA molecule. One entry per CDR3 protein, called by TCRdb with MiXCR from the 5' RACE reads. The data hold hundreds of thousands of distinct CDR3 sequences, with under 45% observed a single time. Germline V lookup: CDR1 SGHRS, CDR2 YFSETQ. J gave up 9 bases and V 1 base, and 15 bases lay outside the gene matches. The CDR3 is made up of 17 amino acids. Study observations and caveats: The study regarded diversity estimates from one million T cells as underestimates.

In regard to this clonotype: The antigen remains unidentified.

Extractions gave at least 5.5 micrograms of total RNA per sample. This TCR was recovered from a man aged 55-75 years in good health. The material sequenced was blood. J is TRBJ2-1 and V is TRBV5-1, with TRBD1 matching over 8 bases. DNA of the CDR3: TGCGCCAGCAGCTTGTTGACTTCAGGGGGCGCATCCGGTGAGCAGTTCTTC. Translating it yields CASSLLTSGGASGEQFF.